The 15 T cell receptor beta chains given below trace back to one sample, sequenced in a study of T cell responses to AZD1222 COVID-19 vaccine. TCRdb's table, derived via immunoSEQ multiplex PCR, lists solely in-frame clones and lacks some. Of 90,000 to 120,000 clones in the sample, about 89% were seen once. This specimen was peripheral blood, taken on day 0 of AZD1222 vaccination. The receptors stem from an adult in good health.

J is TRBJ2-7 and V is TRBV9; D is possibly TRBD2 (6 bases). Trimming pared 0 bases from V and 4 bases from J, leaving 11 bases between. The length of the CDR3 is 14 residues. Per germline, CDR1 SGDLS and CDR2 YYNGEE. The CDR3 DNA sequence: TGTGCCAGCAGCGTAGGGGGGGATAATTACGAGCAGTACTTC. As protein: CASSVGGDNYEQYF.

The rearrangement uses TRBV5-1 and TRBJ1-5; D remains ambiguous. V gave up 0 bases and J gave up 2 bases, with 12 bases separating them. This CDR3 region has 16 residues. CDR1 and CDR2 (germline): SGHRS, YFSETQ. In DNA form, the CDR3 reads TGCGCCAGCAGCTTGGGTGGCCTCGCCGGCAATCAGCCCCAGCATTTT. Its protein is CASSLGGLAGNQPQHF.

This sequence joins TRBV5-4 and TRBJ1-6; D is possibly TRBD1 (5 bases). V lost 4 bases and J lost 11, with 16 bases in between. The length of the CDR3 is 14 residues. Germline V lookup: CDR1 SGHNT, CDR2 YYREEE (reference sequence). CDR3 protein: CASSLGGAGTPLHF. The CDR3 DNA sequence: TGTGCCAGCAGCCTTGGCGGGGCGGGAACACCCCTCCACTTT.

This rearrangement joins TRBV19 to TRBJ2-3; possibly TRBD1 for D (7 bases). The CDR3 is 15 residues long. Germline-derived CDR1 and CDR2 are LNHDA and SQIVND (reference sequence). V was trimmed by 7 bases and J by 3 bases, leaving 17 bases between them. Here the CDR3 reads CASTEGATPTDTQYF. CDR3 nucleotides: TGTGCCAGTACGGAGGGGGCCACCCCAACAGATACGCAGTATTTT.

The genes are TRBV6-5 and TRBJ1-4; D not certain. Germline V gene lookup returns CDR1 MNHEY and CDR2 SVGAGI. V shed 6 bases and J shed 2 bases, with 13 bases lying between them. This CDR3 has 15 amino acids. The CDR3 DNA reads TGTGCCAGCAGCTTGAGGCTTGAGACTAATGAAAAACTGTTTTTT. Protein sequence: CASSLRLETNEKLFF.

This clone was picked up one time. The chain links TRBV18 to TRBJ1-3; D remains ambiguous. V dropped 0 bases and J dropped 9 bases, with 12 bases sitting between them. The CDR3 extends over 14 amino acids. Germline-derived CDR1 and CDR2 are KGHSH and LQKENI. The DNA for the CDR3 is TGTGCCAGCTCACCACCTACAGACTACGGCACCATATATTTT. This encodes CASSPPTDYGTIYF.

The CDR3 loop reads CASSGRGTLGTEAFF. The CDR3 bases are TGTGCCAGCAGCGGCCGGGGGACCCTGGGGACTGAAGCTTTCTTT. The rearrangement uses TRBV13 and TRBJ1-1, with D possibly TRBD1 on 5 matching bases. Trimming cost V 5 bases and J 5 bases, with 18 bases left between them. This CDR3 is built from 15 residues. Germline V gene data show CDR1 as PRHDT and CDR2 as FYEKMQ (reference sequence).

This rearrangement joins TRBV5-4 to TRBJ1-2, with D unclear. Germline CDR1 is SGHNT and CDR2 is YYREEE (reference sequence). V was shortened by 1 base and J by 5 bases, with 15 bases between the two germline ends. CDR3 length equals 15 residues. For the CDR3, the DNA is TGTGCCAGCAGCTTGCGTGTCAGCGGGATTTATGGCTACACCTTC. Residues: CASSLRVSGIYGYTF. Based on the CDR3 plus reference TRBV5-4 and TRBJ1-2, the full variable domain is ETGVTQSPTHLIKTRGQQVTLRCSSQSGHNTVSWYQQALGQGPQFIFQYYREEENGRGNFPPRFSGLQFPNYSSELNVNALELDDSALYLCASSLRVSGIYGYTFGSGTRLTVV.

J is TRBJ1-2 and V is TRBV7-2, with D unresolved. CDR1 is SGHTA, CDR2 FQGNSA, per germline. There are 12 residues in the CDR3. The V gene lost 4 bases and the J gene lost 4 bases, with 7 bases spanning the gap. The CDR3 loop reads CASSYGSYGYTF. Here the CDR3 DNA reads TGTGCCAGCAGCTACGGATCCTATGGCTACACCTTC.

The V call is TRBV4-1, the J call TRBJ1-2; possibly TRBD1 for D (6 bases). V was clipped by 4 bases and J by 8 bases, with 17 bases between them. Per germline, CDR1 MGHRA and CDR2 YSYEKL. The CDR3 loop spans 14 amino acids. The CDR3 DNA is TGCGCCAGCAGCCGAATGCCCGGGGGCAAGGGCTACACCTTC. It encodes CASSRMPGGKGYTF.

The V gene is TRBV7-9, the J gene TRBJ1-1; the D gene is possibly TRBD1 (5 bases). The CDR3 spans 14 residues. V was shortened by 5 bases and J by 0 bases, with 10 bases between the two germline ends. Germline CDR1 reads SEHNR; CDR2 reads FQNEAQ (reference sequence). CDR3 DNA: TGTGCCAGCAGCAGACAGATGGTGAACACTGAAGCTTTCTTT. Translation gives CASSRQMVNTEAFF.

V gene TRBV18 combines with J gene TRBJ1-1; tentative D call: TRBD1 (6 bases). Trimming removed 3 bases from V and 0 bases from J, with 11 bases in between. This CDR3 comprises 15 residues. Per the germline V gene, CDR1 is KGHSH and CDR2 is LQKENI. CDR3 in DNA: TGTGCCAGCTCACCTAACAGGGATATGAACACTGAAGCTTTCTTT. Residues: CASSPNRDMNTEAFF.

This clone appeared a single time. This rearrangement joins TRBV29-1 to TRBJ2-2, with a possible D match to TRBD1 (7 bases). V lost 8 bases and J 7 bases, leaving 14 bases between the germline ends. The CDR3 has 12 amino acids. Looked up from germline, CDR1 is SQVTM and CDR2 is ANQGSEA. Here the CDR3 DNA reads TGCAGCATTAACAGGGGAGGCGGGGAGCTGTTTTTT. Protein: CSINRGGGELFF.

This chain joins TRBV5-1 and TRBJ1-4, with 8 bases lining up with TRBD1. The CDR3 totals 18 residues. In germline, CDR1 is SGHRS, CDR2 YFSETQ. With 1 base clipped from V and 0 bases from J, the junction kept 8 bases outside the gene matches. The DNA for the CDR3 is TGCGCCAGCAGCTTGCCCGCAGGGGGCCATGCAACTAATGAAAAACTGTTTTTT. Translating gives CASSLPAGGHATNEKLFF.

The chain has TRBV6-6 and TRBJ1-5, with 7 bases lining up with TRBD1. Germline V CDR1 and CDR2: MNHNY, SVGAGI (reference sequence). Losses at the gene ends were 2 bases for V and 4 bases for J; bases not matched to a gene: 5. The CDR3 loop spans 15 amino acids. The CDR3 here is CASSYRQGGNQPQHF. CDR3 DNA: TGTGCCAGCAGTTACCGACAGGGAGGTAATCAGCCCCAGCATTTT.